This record concerns one T cell receptor beta chain sequence. Its antigen is unknown. These data originate in a study of cytomegalovirus exposure and HLA in healthy donors. Study summary: Unique TCRs from HLA-typed donors, around 79 million of them, were held in an early data release. Study observations and caveats: The likely explanation for a cluster of highly shared sequence variants was sequencing artifact.

Primers included in the PCR were 60 Vbeta and 13 Jbeta primers. Repertoires were generated with immunoSEQ multiplex PCR, while TCRdb's copy carries only in-frame clones and drops some. The data hold some 94,000 clones, with about 80% observed a single time. V lost 0 bases and J lost 2, with 8 bases in between. This CDR3 has 14 residues. Germline V lookup: CDR1 SGHRS, CDR2 YFSETQ. The sequence was collected from a man aged 40-49 years in good health and CMV-seronegative. The rearrangement links TRBV5-1 to TRBJ2-5; D is perhaps TRBD2 (6 bases). Sample: PBMCs. In DNA, the CDR3 is TGCGCCAGCAGCTTGGTGGAGGGGCAAGAGACCCAGTACTTC. Protein product: CASSLVEGQETQYF.